The rows below give T cell receptor beta chains drawn from one sample of a study of blood T cell repertoires in COVID-19. Here immunoSEQ multiplex PCR was the method, and the copy in TCRdb shows in-frame clones only, minus some. The repertoire consists of 200,000 to 250,000 clones, with 80% to 95% occurring once and the leading ten covering about 1.9%. Sequenced: PBMCs or T cells enriched from blood (not recorded which). These receptors came from a young woman who had recovered from COVID-19. CDR3s include the opening cysteine and the closing phenylalanine or tryptophan. The D gene is left open where the match is weak. Expanded clones get a size class; other rows say once, few or many, or leave the size out.

15 - - TRBJ1-2 TRBV7-9 TGTGCCAGCACCCCCAGCAGGCATAGATCCTATGGCTACACCTTC CASTPSRHRSYGYTF
13 - - TRBJ1-2 TRBV11-3 TGTGCCAGCAGCTTGAGAATTAACTATGGCTACACCTTC CASSLRINYGYTF
15 - - TRBJ1-1 TRBV6-4 TGTGCCAGCAGACTCCGACAGGTTGTGCACACTGAAGCTTTCTTT CASRLRQVVHTEAFF
13 - - TRBJ1-1 TRBV27 TGTGCCAGCGAGGGCAGGGGAATGACTGAAGCTTTCTTT CASEGRGMTEAFF
15 medium-sized - TRBJ1-2 TRBV6-4 TGTGCCAGCAGATCAAAAGACGGGGATGGGGATGGCTACACCTTC CASRSKDGDGDGYTF
14 - - TRBJ1-2 TRBV9 TGTGCCAGCAGCGTAGAAGGGGATGTCTATGGCTACACCTTC CASSVEGDVYGYTF
13 - - TRBJ1-2 TRBV7-2 TGTGCCAGCAGCACCCGGACCGGGGGAGGCTACACCTTC CASSTRTGGGYTF
15 - TRBD1 TRBJ1-2 TRBV3-1/TRBV3-2 TGTGCCAGCAGCCACGACGACAGGGACTTCTATGGCTACACCTTC CASSHDDRDFYGYTF
13 - - TRBJ1-1 TRBV7-8 TGTGCCAGCAGCTTAGATAGGGGATCCGAAGCTTTCTTT CASSLDRGSEAFF
14 - TRBD1 TRBJ1-3 TRBV5-4 TGTGCCAGCAGTTCCGACAGGGCTGGAAACACCATATATTTT CASSSDRAGNTIYF
15 - TRBD2 TRBJ2-5 TRBV4-1 TGCGCCAGCAGCCAGACCGGACTAGCGGTTGAGACCCAGTACTTC CASSQTGLAVETQYF
16 - - TRBJ1-1 TRBV5-1 TGCGCCAGCAGCCCGTTGGGGGGTGATGGGAACACTGAAGCTTTCTTT CASSPLGGDGNTEAFF
13 - - TRBJ1-1 TRBV28 TGTGCCAGCATCAGAGGGAAGGACACTGAAGCTTTCTTT CASIRGKDTEAFF
14 - TRBD1 TRBJ1-3 TRBV5-6 TGTGCCAGCAGCTTGAGGAGGGGGCGGAACACCATATATTTT CASSLRRGRNTIYF
17 - - TRBJ1-1 TRBV9 TGTGCCAGCAGCGTTCACAGGGAACGGCTCCTGAACACTGAAGCTTTCTTT CASSVHRERLLNTEAFF
16 - - TRBJ1-5 TRBV28 TGTGCCAGCAGTTATTCTGGACAAATAATTGATCAGCCCCAGCATTTT CASSYSGQIIDQPQHF
15 - TRBD1 TRBJ1-1 TRBV18 TGTGCCAGCTCAATCGGACAGGGATTTCAAACTGAAGCTTTCTTT CASSIGQGFQTEAFF
15 - - TRBJ2-1 TRBV2 TGTGCCAGCATCCTCTCGCGGAATATAAACAATGAGCAGTTCTTC CASILSRNINNEQFF
11 - - TRBJ1-5 TRBV20-1 TGCAGTGCTAGAGGCCACGGTGAACGGCATTTT CSARGHGERHF